Listed below are T cell receptor beta chains from one sample, sequenced in a study of T cell changes during pregnancy in multiple sclerosis. The method was immunoSEQ multiplex PCR; TCRdb's version includes in-frame clones alone and lacks a portion of them. The sample lists about 100,000 clones; around 94% were seen once. The sequencing used peripheral blood, collected in the second trimester of pregnancy. These receptors were taken from a female donor with multiple sclerosis, enrolled in a pregnancy study. The CDR3 runs from the conserved cysteine through the conserved F or W. The D gene is left open where the match is weak.

d_call v_call cdr3_aa
- TRBV27 CASSLEASGNTGELFF
- TRBV6-5 CASSPQRLKTGGYTF
TRBD1 TRBV5-1 CASSFPQGAGELFF
TRBD1 TRBV19 CATRQGGTDTQYF
- TRBV28 CASSAGRFYTF
TRBD2 TRBV15 CATSRDRGSRQREIEETQYF
- TRBV7-3 CASTLGQNTGELFF
TRBD2 TRBV11-2 CASSLGGSGSFHEQYF
TRBD2 TRBV19 CASSIDYQPGLAGLSVDTGELFF
- TRBV30 CAWSGVRGPVYGYTF
- TRBV9 CASSPRTADTQYF
- TRBV19 CASSTNGGGEKLFF
TRBD2 TRBV7-3 CASSPSGDSYNEQFF
- TRBV5-5 CASSSPRLDFQETQYF
- TRBV10-3 CAISVSGNTGELFF
- TRBV12-2 CARVPGGFYGYTF
TRBD1 TRBV13 CASSLPGQGAREQYF
- TRBV29-1 CSVETVRENTDTQYF
- TRBV6-5 CASSSYLESYNEQFF
- TRBV19 CASSISAGNYGYTF
TRBD2 TRBV6-6 CASSYYRAGGLAEQYF
TRBD1 TRBV2 CASSSDRENGQHTEAFF
TRBD2 TRBV10-3 CAISESSGGTTDTQYF
- TRBV30 CAWSGANTGELFF
- TRBV4-1 CASSQDWSSGTSVLTF